This TCR beta chain was documented in a study of Ad26.COV2.S vaccination and SARS-CoV-2 variants. Overall study context: This donor came from the COV1001 trial of Ad26.COV2.S. General study results and limits: Comparable non-spike TCR breadth was observed in vaccine and placebo recipients.

As for this clone: The antigen is not known.

Germline assignment: CDR1 SGHNT and CDR2 YENEEA. This CDR3 region has 13 residues. Trimming cost V 1 base and J 6 bases, with 7 bases left between them. The treatment here: some 20 received Ad26.COV2.S at low or high dose, single or two shots; about 5 received placebo; per-sample allocation not given. Day 63 after the first injection of vaccine or placebo was the sampling time. Whoever gave the sample was an adult aged 18-55 years in Boston. An Ad26 vector was used to express Wuhan-strain SARS-CoV-2 spike as the vaccine. This table comes from immunoSEQ multiplex PCR, and its TCRdb copy is limited to in-frame clones, with some not included. Of 400,000 to 450,000 clones in the sample, about nine tenths are singletons; the top ten hold over 9%.

The sample was peripheral blood, taken in a trial of Ad26.COV2.S vaccine versus placebo. The sequence derives from a person aged 18-65 years who received the Ad26.COV2.S COVID-19 vaccine or a placebo. The chain recombines TRBV11-3 with TRBJ2-1, with D tentatively TRBD1 or TRBD2 (5 bases each). Written as DNA, the CDR3 is TGTGCCAGCAGCTTAGTGAGGGGCAATGAGCAGTTCTTC. Its protein is CASSLVRGNEQFF.